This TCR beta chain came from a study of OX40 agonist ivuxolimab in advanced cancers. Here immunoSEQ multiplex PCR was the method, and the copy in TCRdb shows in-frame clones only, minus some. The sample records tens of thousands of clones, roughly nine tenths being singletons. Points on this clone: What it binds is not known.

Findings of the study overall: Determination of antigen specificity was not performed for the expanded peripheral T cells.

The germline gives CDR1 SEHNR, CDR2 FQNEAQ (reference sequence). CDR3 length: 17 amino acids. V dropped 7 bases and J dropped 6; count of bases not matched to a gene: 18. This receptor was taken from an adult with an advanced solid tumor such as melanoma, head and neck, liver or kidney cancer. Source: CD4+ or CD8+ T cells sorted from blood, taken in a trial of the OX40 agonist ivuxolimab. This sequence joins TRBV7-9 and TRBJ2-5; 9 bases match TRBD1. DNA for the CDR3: TGTGCCAGCACCGGAACAGACAGGGGGAGAGAGAAAAAGACCCAGTACTTC. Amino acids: CASTGTDRGREKKTQYF. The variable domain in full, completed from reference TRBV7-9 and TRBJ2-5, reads DTGVSQNPRHKITKRGQNVTFRCDPISEHNRLYWYRQTLGQGPEFLTYFQNEAQLEKSRLLSDRFSAERPKGSFSTLEIQRTEQGDSAMYLCASTGTDRGREKKTQYFGPGTRLLVL.